This TCR beta chain appears in the sequencing data of a study of chemoradiotherapy in HPV16-positive cancers. Libraries were prepared by immunoSEQ multiplex PCR; TCRdb keeps only in-frame clonotypes and omits some of them. The sample carries approximately 13,000 clones, approximately 75% recorded once. The V gene lost 0 bases and the J gene lost 4 bases, with 12 bases spanning the gap. The CDR3 has 15 residues. Germline V gene lookup returns CDR1 SGHDT and CDR2 YYEEEE. The chain is built from TRBV5-6 and TRBJ2-3; D possibly corresponds to TRBD1 (6 bases). This clonotype was obtained from a human donor with HPV-associated anogenital cancer. This sample was obtained from a patient who underwent chemoradiotherapy. The DNA for the CDR3 is TGTGCCAGCAGCTTGGTAACAGGGAACGCAGATACGCAGTATTTT. Amino acids: CASSLVTGNADTQYF.